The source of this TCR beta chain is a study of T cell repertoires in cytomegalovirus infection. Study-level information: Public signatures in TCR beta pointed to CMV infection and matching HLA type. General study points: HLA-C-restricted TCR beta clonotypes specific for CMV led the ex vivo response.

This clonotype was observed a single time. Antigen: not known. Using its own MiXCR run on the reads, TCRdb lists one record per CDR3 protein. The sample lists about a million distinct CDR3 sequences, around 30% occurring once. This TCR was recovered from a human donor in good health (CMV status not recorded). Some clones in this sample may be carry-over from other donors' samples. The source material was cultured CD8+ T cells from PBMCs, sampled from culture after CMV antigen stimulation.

DNA for the CDR3: TGTGCCAGCAATCCAAACAGGTATCGGCTCGATGAGGTCTATGGCTACACCTTC. Protein sequence: CASNPNRYRLDEVYGYTF. J is TRBJ1-2 and V is TRBV12-3 or TRBV12-4, with D perhaps TRBD1 (5 bases). V lost 7 bases and J lost 4, with 28 bases in between. CDR3 length equals 18 residues.